These 25 T cell receptor beta chains came from one sample sequenced in a study of cytomegalovirus exposure and HLA in healthy donors. Data came from immunoSEQ multiplex PCR; TCRdb stores just in-frame clones and leaves some out. The table lists around 150,000 clones, approximately 96% of them singletons. Sequenced input: PBMCs. Receptor source: a woman aged 18-35 years in good health and CMV-seronegative.

The chain links TRBV7-3 to TRBJ2-3; D is possibly TRBD2 (6 bases). Germline V gene data show CDR1 as SGHTA and CDR2 as FQGTGA. Trimming pared 5 bases from V and 2 bases from J, leaving 14 bases between. The CDR3 extends over 15 amino acids. CDR3 loop: CASSQRLVATDTQYF. The CDR3 DNA reads as TGTGCCAGCAGCCAAAGACTAGTTGCCACAGATACGCAGTATTTT.

The chain is built from TRBV11-2 and TRBJ1-1; no reliable D call. V lost 1 base, J lost 5 bases, and 14 bases lay in between. Germline V gives CDR1 SGHAT, CDR2 FQNNGV. The CDR3 runs to 15 residues. The CDR3: CASSLVSIRGTEAFF. The DNA of the CDR3 is TGTGCCAGCAGCTTAGTCTCAATTCGAGGGACTGAAGCTTTCTTT.

The chain couples TRBV7-9 to TRBJ2-7, with 8 nucleotides matching TRBD2. The V segment lost 3 bases and the J segment 4 bases; nucleotides outside the gene matches: 2. Germline CDR1 is SEHNR and CDR2 is FQNEAQ (reference sequence). This CDR3 has 13 residues. The CDR3 sequence: CASSLAGGYEQYF. The CDR3 bases are TGTGCCAGCAGCTTGGCGGGGGGATACGAGCAGTACTTC.

The J gene is TRBJ1-5, the V gene TRBV5-8; 7 bases align to TRBD1. The germline CDR1 and CDR2 sequences are SGHTS and YDEGEE. This CDR3 has 14 amino acids. Trimming took 3 bases from V and 5 from J; bases not matched to a gene: 5. CDR3 bases: TGTGCCAGCAGCTCGAGGACAGGCGATCAGCCCCAGCATTTT. It codes for CASSSRTGDQPQHF. The full variable domain, in which reference TRBV5-8 and TRBJ1-5 provide the parts outside the CDR3, is EAGVTQSPTHLIKTRGQQATLRCSPISGHTSVYWYQQALGLGLQFLLWYDEGEERNRGNFPPRFSGRQFPNYSSELNVNALELEDSALYLCASSSRTGDQPQHFGDGTRLSIL.

The chain combines TRBV6-6 with TRBJ2-3, with D unclear. Trimming stripped 6 bases from V and 0 bases from J, with 16 bases between. The CDR3 length is 16 residues. The germline V gene has CDR1 MNHNY and CDR2 SVGAGI (reference sequence). DNA for the CDR3: TGTGCCAGCAGCTCTTCTCTAACACAGAGCACAGATACGCAGTATTTT. Translation: CASSSSLTQSTDTQYF.

The rearrangement links TRBV7-2 to TRBJ2-5, with 8 bases matching TRBD2. The V gene's germline CDR1 is SGHTA and CDR2 FQGNSA. CDR3 length: 15 amino acids. The trim removed 6 bases at V and 1 base at J, leaving 7 bases unmatched. The chain's CDR3 is CASSYRAGVQETQYF. CDR3 bases: TGTGCCAGCAGTTATAGAGCGGGGGTCCAAGAGACCCAGTACTTC.

V and J are TRBV6-5 and TRBJ1-4; D unclear. The CDR3 covers 14 residues. CDR1 and CDR2 from the germline V gene are MNHEY and SVGAGI. Trimming left V 0 bases short and J 4 bases short, with 6 bases between. This CDR3 is CASSYSISNEKLFF. CDR3 DNA: TGTGCCAGCAGTTACTCAATCAGTAATGAAAAACTGTTTTTT.

The rearrangement links TRBV19 to TRBJ2-1, with 9 bases that match TRBD1. The germline gives CDR1 LNHDA, CDR2 SQIVND (reference sequence). J gave up 6 bases and V 0 bases, and 0 bases lay outside the gene matches. This CDR3 contains 14 residues. The CDR3 DNA reads TGTGCCAGTAGTATAGAGACAGGGGGCAATGAGCAGTTCTTC. Amino acid sequence: CASSIETGGNEQFF.

This sequence joins TRBV2 and TRBJ2-3; TRBD2 matches 8 bases. The J segment lost 9 bases and the V segment lost 7 bases, leaving 15 bases of the junction unmatched. Germline lookup yields CDR1 SNHLY and CDR2 FYNNEI. The CDR3 covers 15 residues. The CDR3: CASNHPGLDGVTQYF. The CDR3 DNA is TGTGCCAGCAACCATCCGGGACTAGACGGAGTGACGCAGTATTTT.

The rearrangement uses TRBV7-8 and TRBJ1-1; 8 nucleotides match TRBD1. The germline gives CDR1 SGHVS, CDR2 FQNEAQ. V dropped 0 bases and J dropped 4; count of bases not matched to a gene: 13. This CDR3 has 18 amino acids. In DNA form, the CDR3 reads TGTGCCAGCAGCTTAGCGGGACAGGCCGCGAGTGGAGTCACTGAAGCTTTCTTT. Translation gives CASSLAGQAASGVTEAFF.

The V gene is TRBV16, the J gene TRBJ2-7; no definite D call. The CDR3 is 17 residues long. Trimming took 3 bases from V and 0 from J, leaving 18 bases between them. The germline CDR1 and CDR2 sequences are KGHSY and FQNENV. The CDR3 sequence: CASSHYVLERRSYEQYF. CDR3 nucleotide sequence: TGTGCCAGCAGCCACTACGTTCTAGAACGTCGCTCCTACGAGCAGTACTTC.

The J gene is TRBJ2-3, the V gene TRBV7-3; possibly TRBD2 for D (5 bases). Trimming left V 5 bases short and J 0 bases short, with 12 bases between. Per the germline V gene, CDR1 is SGHTA and CDR2 is FQGTGA. The CDR3 is 15 residues long. In DNA, the CDR3 is TGTGCCAGCAGCCTGGACTGGTTAAGCACAGATACGCAGTATTTT. Its translation: CASSLDWLSTDTQYF. The full variable domain, its missing parts supplied by reference TRBV7-3 and TRBJ2-3, is GAGVSQTPSNKVTEKGKYVELRCDPISGHTALYWYRQSLGQGPEFLIYFQGTGAADDSGLPNDRFFAVRPEGSVSTLKIQRTERGDSAVYLCASSLDWLSTDTQYFGPGTRLTVL.

J is TRBJ2-2 and V is TRBV5-1; TRBD1 is a possible D gene (6 bases). Germline lookup yields CDR1 SGHRS and CDR2 YFSETQ. V was clipped by 6 bases and J by 5 bases, with 20 bases between them. CDR3 length: 16 amino acids. CDR3 region: CASTHVGARWTGELFF. CDR3 bases: TGCGCCAGCACCCATGTGGGGGCGCGGTGGACCGGGGAGCTGTTTTTT.

The V gene is TRBV12-5, the J gene TRBJ2-5, with a weak D call TRBD2 (6 bases). CDR1 is LGHNT and CDR2 is FRNRAP in the germline V gene. The CDR3 spans 13 residues. The V and J ends lost 4 bases and 5 bases respectively, with 11 bases between them. The CDR3 loop reads CASGSSGGETQYF. Here the CDR3 DNA reads TGTGCTAGTGGTTCAAGTGGGGGGGAGACCCAGTACTTC.

The chain joins TRBV11-2 to TRBJ1-1, with 8 bases that match TRBD1. The length of the CDR3 is 15 residues. Per the germline V gene, CDR1 is SGHAT and CDR2 is FQNNGV. Germline trimming cut 6 bases from V and 0 bases from J; bases unmatched to any gene: 6. The CDR3 reads CASSYSGGMNTEAFF. The CDR3 bases are TGTGCCAGCAGTTACTCAGGGGGCATGAACACTGAAGCTTTCTTT.

The chain is built from TRBV4-3 and TRBJ2-2, with D possibly being TRBD2 (6 bases). Germline V gene lookup returns CDR1 LGHNA and CDR2 YSLEER. The V end lost 0 bases, the J end lost 6 bases, and 11 bases lay between the germline ends. The CDR3 spans 15 residues. The CDR3 spells CASSQDSGDAGELFF. The CDR3 nucleotides are TGCGCCAGCAGCCAAGATTCGGGGGATGCCGGGGAGCTGTTTTTT.

V usage is TRBV6-5 and J usage is TRBJ2-7; TRBD1 might be the D (5 bases). The V gene's germline CDR1 is MNHEY and CDR2 SVGAGI. V lost 5 bases, J lost 1 base, and 12 bases lay in between. The CDR3 has 14 amino acids. CDR3 amino acids: CASSRKQASYEQYF. For the CDR3, the DNA is TGTGCCAGCAGTAGAAAACAGGCATCCTACGAGCAGTACTTC.

Comment on this clone: One junction end does not reproduce the germline sequence, and a read error may be involved. This chain uses TRBV2 with TRBJ1-5; a possible D gene is TRBD1 (5 bases). Germline CDR1 SNHLY, CDR2 FYNNEI. The CDR3 extends over 15 amino acids. CDR3 protein: CGSRPGRFGNQPQHF. The DNA of the CDR3 is TGCGGCAGCAGGCCAGGGCGTTTTGGAAATCAGCCCCAGCATTTT.

This rearrangement joins TRBV5-1 to TRBJ1-1, with D possibly being TRBD1 (5 bases). Germline V CDR1 and CDR2: SGHRS, YFSETQ. This CDR3 spans 16 amino acids. The ends were cut back, 5 bases at V and 6 bases at J, with 23 bases in the middle. CDR3 protein: CASREQGRVRNAEAFF. The DNA for the CDR3 is TGCGCCAGCAGGGAGCAGGGTAGGGTGAGAAACGCTGAAGCTTTCTTT.

This chain links TRBV7-2 with TRBJ2-7, with 13 positions matching TRBD2. The germline V gene has CDR1 SGHTA and CDR2 FQGNSA. The CDR3 extends over 16 amino acids. The junction had 10 bases not matched to a gene; V was cut back by 5 bases and J by 6 bases. Here the CDR3 DNA reads TGTGCCAGCAGCGTCTCACTAGCGGGGGGGCCAAGCGAGCAGTACTTC. It specifies CASSVSLAGGPSEQYF.

The chain links TRBV2 to TRBJ2-7, with D perhaps matching TRBD1 (5 bases). The CDR3 has 14 amino acids. Per the germline V gene, CDR1 is SNHLY and CDR2 is FYNNEI. V was trimmed by 8 bases and J by 4 bases, leaving 18 bases between them. CDR3 in amino acids: CASRRGSSVYEQYF. Written as DNA, the CDR3 is TGTGCCAGCCGAAGGGGCAGTTCTGTTTACGAGCAGTACTTC.

The V call is TRBV7-9, the J call TRBJ2-2; the D gene is possibly TRBD1 (6 bases). V was clipped by 4 bases and J by 5 bases, with 14 bases between them. CDR3 length: 15 residues. Germline-derived CDR1 and CDR2 are SEHNR and FQNEAQ (reference sequence). CDR3 DNA: TGTGCCAGCAGCTACCAGGGGTTAGGAACCGGGGAGCTGTTTTTT. Residues: CASSYQGLGTGELFF. Full variable domain (outside the CDR3, taken from reference TRBV7-9 and TRBJ2-2): DTGVSQNPRHKITKRGQNVTFRCDPISEHNRLYWYRQTLGQGPEFLTYFQNEAQLEKSRLLSDRFSAERPKGSFSTLEIQRTEQGDSAMYLCASSYQGLGTGELFFGEGSRLTVL.

This chain joins TRBV4-2 and TRBJ2-2; 8 bases are shared with TRBD2. This CDR3 comprises 17 residues. V shed 1 base and J 6 bases; nucleotides not matched to a gene: 10. From germline, CDR1 is LGHNA and CDR2 YNFKEQ. The CDR3 loop reads CASSQVTGGGRAGELFF. The CDR3 DNA is TGTGCCAGCAGCCAAGTTACCGGGGGGGGTAGGGCCGGGGAGCTGTTTTTT.

V usage is TRBV4-1 and J usage is TRBJ2-1; no clear D. This CDR3 has 11 amino acids. The V end was cut by 5 bases, the J end by 5 bases, with 4 bases between. Germline CDR1 is MGHRA and CDR2 is YSYEKL. The CDR3 DNA reads TGCGCCAGCAGCGTAAACAATGAGCAGTTCTTC. Its translation is CASSVNNEQFF.

The chain recombines TRBV9 with TRBJ1-4, with D tentatively TRBD1 (6 bases). CDR1 and CDR2 (germline): SGDLS, YYNGEE. There are 16 residues in the CDR3. V dropped 2 bases and J dropped 0 bases, with 11 bases sitting between them. CDR3 residues: CASSVQGSSTNEKLFF. The CDR3, as DNA: TGTGCCAGCAGCGTCCAGGGGTCTTCAACTAATGAAAAACTGTTTTTT.